This is a list of T cell receptor beta chains from one sample in a study of blood T cell repertoires in COVID-19. Sequencing used immunoSEQ multiplex PCR; TCRdb keeps in-frame clones, though not all of them. In the table there are about 380,000 clones, more than 70% of which are singletons. The specimen was PBMCs or T cells enriched from blood (not recorded which). These receptors were collected from a man aged 30-40 years who had recovered from COVID-19. The CDR3 runs from the conserved cysteine through the conserved F or W. The order of the fields is clone size, V gene, J gene, D gene, CDR3 DNA, CDR3 protein. The D gene is left open where the match is weak. Size tells how often a clone was seen (once, few, many) or the class of an expanded clone, and some rows leave it out.

abundance: -
v_gene: TRBV4-1
j_gene: TRBJ2-3
d_gene: -
CDR3nt: TGCGCCAGCAGCGCTGAGGGGGGGACAGATACGCAGTATTTT
CDR3aa: CASSAEGGTDTQYF

abundance: -
v_gene: TRBV5-4
j_gene: TRBJ1-1
d_gene: TRBD1
CDR3nt: TGTGCCAGCAGCTTGCCGGACAGGGTGAACACTGAAGCTTTCTTT
CDR3aa: CASSLPDRVNTEAFF

abundance: once
v_gene: TRBV3-1/TRBV3-2
j_gene: TRBJ2-1
d_gene: -
CDR3nt: TGTGCCAGCAGCTCCCAGGGACTTTCAGGCGATGAGCAGTTCTTC
CDR3aa: CASSSQGLSGDEQFF

abundance: -
v_gene: TRBV6-1
j_gene: TRBJ1-5
d_gene: -
CDR3nt: TGTGCCAGCAGTGAAGGGACAGTCTCAAATCAGCCCCAGCATTTT
CDR3aa: CASSEGTVSNQPQHF

abundance: -
v_gene: TRBV7-2
j_gene: TRBJ1-2
d_gene: -
CDR3nt: TGTGCCAGCAGCCCCCCCGGGGGGCGGTTCTATGGCTACACCTTC
CDR3aa: CASSPPGGRFYGYTF

abundance: -
v_gene: TRBV7-2
j_gene: TRBJ2-2
d_gene: -
CDR3nt: TGTGCCAGCAGCACCTACAGGGTTGGCGGGGAGCTGTTTTTT
CDR3aa: CASSTYRVGGELFF

abundance: -
v_gene: TRBV4-1
j_gene: TRBJ1-5
d_gene: -
CDR3nt: TGCGCCAGCAGCCTCTTGGGTAAGGGAGACTATCAGCCCCAGCATTTT
CDR3aa: CASSLLGKGDYQPQHF

abundance: -
v_gene: TRBV27
j_gene: TRBJ2-5
d_gene: TRBD2
CDR3nt: TGTGCCAGCAGTCCCGGGCGGCGGGGGGAGACCCAGTACTTC
CDR3aa: CASSPGRRGETQYF

abundance: -
v_gene: TRBV10-3
j_gene: TRBJ1-4
d_gene: -
CDR3nt: TGTGCCATCAGTGCCGGGTCTAATGAAAAACTGTTTTTT
CDR3aa: CAISAGSNEKLFF

abundance: -
v_gene: TRBV7-6
j_gene: TRBJ2-1
d_gene: TRBD1
CDR3nt: TGTGCCAGCAGCTCGGGGACAGGGACTTACAATGAGCAGTTCTTC
CDR3aa: CASSSGTGTYNEQFF

abundance: -
v_gene: TRBV18
j_gene: TRBJ1-5
d_gene: -
CDR3nt: TGTGCCAGCTCACCCGACAGGAATCAGCCCCAGCATTTT
CDR3aa: CASSPDRNQPQHF

abundance: -
v_gene: TRBV12-3/TRBV12-4
j_gene: TRBJ2-7
d_gene: -
CDR3nt: TGTGCCAGCAGCCGGTTGGACGAGCAGTACTTC
CDR3aa: CASSRLDEQYF

abundance: -
v_gene: TRBV9
j_gene: TRBJ1-5
d_gene: -
CDR3nt: TGTGCCAGCAGCGTAGGGGACATAAGCAATCAGCCCCAGCATTTT
CDR3aa: CASSVGDISNQPQHF

abundance: -
v_gene: TRBV19
j_gene: TRBJ1-2
d_gene: TRBD1
CDR3nt: TGTGCCAGTAGTCCCTCGGGACAGGGGGCGTCCGGCTACACCTTC
CDR3aa: CASSPSGQGASGYTF

abundance: few
v_gene: TRBV27
j_gene: TRBJ1-2
d_gene: TRBD1
CDR3nt: TGTGCCAGCAGTCCCCAGGGGGCTAACTATGGCTACACCTTC
CDR3aa: CASSPQGANYGYTF

abundance: -
v_gene: TRBV3-1/TRBV3-2
j_gene: TRBJ2-7
d_gene: TRBD2
CDR3nt: TGTGCCAGCAGCCGGGGGACTAGCGGTCCCTACGAGCAGTACTTC
CDR3aa: CASSRGTSGPYEQYF

abundance: -
v_gene: TRBV7-9
j_gene: TRBJ2-7
d_gene: -
CDR3nt: TGTGCCAGCAGCTTAGCCCGGGTCTCCTACGAGCAGTACTTC
CDR3aa: CASSLARVSYEQYF

abundance: -
v_gene: TRBV18
j_gene: TRBJ1-1
d_gene: -
CDR3nt: TGTGCCAGCTCAGCAAGACAGAGCATGAACACTGAAGCTTTCTTT
CDR3aa: CASSARQSMNTEAFF

abundance: -
v_gene: TRBV6-1
j_gene: TRBJ1-1
d_gene: -
CDR3nt: TGTGCCAGCAGTGAAGGGCGGATCATCATGAACACTGAAGCTTTCTTT
CDR3aa: CASSEGRIIMNTEAFF

abundance: once
v_gene: TRBV5-1
j_gene: TRBJ2-1
d_gene: TRBD1
CDR3nt: TGCGCCAGCAGCTGGGGACAGGGGACCAATGAGCAGTTCTTC
CDR3aa: CASSWGQGTNEQFF

abundance: few
v_gene: TRBV18
j_gene: TRBJ1-1
d_gene: -
CDR3nt: TGTGCCAGCTCACACGTCAGGGTTGAGACCGGAGGGGACACTGAAGCTTTCTTT
CDR3aa: CASSHVRVETGGDTEAFF

abundance: -
v_gene: TRBV18
j_gene: TRBJ1-2
d_gene: TRBD1
CDR3nt: TGTGCCAGCTCATCGACGACAGGGAACGATGGCTACACCTTC
CDR3aa: CASSSTTGNDGYTF

abundance: -
v_gene: TRBV9
j_gene: TRBJ2-1
d_gene: TRBD2
CDR3nt: TGTGCCAGCCCGCTACGGCGAGCGGGGGGGCAAGGCAATGAGCAGTTCTTC
CDR3aa: CASPLRRAGGQGNEQFF

abundance: -
v_gene: TRBV14
j_gene: TRBJ2-3
d_gene: -
CDR3nt: TGTGCCAGCAGCCAAAAGGAGACTAGTCAGAAACGGGCAGATACGCAGTATTTT
CDR3aa: CASSQKETSQKRADTQYF

abundance: -
v_gene: TRBV3-1/TRBV3-2
j_gene: TRBJ2-5
d_gene: -
CDR3nt: TGTGCCAGCAGCCAAGTTGGCGGGACAGAGTACTTC
CDR3aa: CASSQVGGTEYF

abundance: -
v_gene: TRBV5-1
j_gene: TRBJ1-1
d_gene: TRBD1
CDR3nt: TGCGCCAGCAGCCGATCACAGGGGTCTGCCCTTGAAGCTTTCTTT
CDR3aa: CASSRSQGSALEAFF

abundance: -
v_gene: TRBV6-5
j_gene: TRBJ1-2
d_gene: -
CDR3nt: TGTGCCAGCAGATACAGCCTGCTCGTTAACTATGGCTACACCTTC
CDR3aa: CASRYSLLVNYGYTF

abundance: -
v_gene: TRBV5-1
j_gene: TRBJ1-2
d_gene: TRBD1
CDR3nt: TGCGCCAGCAGCTCACAGGGGCGCGAAAGTGGCTACACCTTC
CDR3aa: CASSSQGRESGYTF

abundance: -
v_gene: TRBV9
j_gene: TRBJ1-1
d_gene: TRBD1
CDR3nt: TGTGCCAGCAGCGTAGAGGGTAGGACAGGGGGAGAAGCTTTCTTT
CDR3aa: CASSVEGRTGGEAFF

abundance: -
v_gene: TRBV5-6
j_gene: TRBJ2-7
d_gene: TRBD2
CDR3nt: TGTGCCAGCAGGGGACTAGCGGGGTCAAAGCAGTACTTC
CDR3aa: CASRGLAGSKQYF

abundance: few
v_gene: TRBV7-7
j_gene: TRBJ2-1
d_gene: TRBD2
CDR3nt: TGTGCTAGCAGCCCAGACACTAGCGGGGCGGGGAATGAGCAGTTCTTC
CDR3aa: CASSPDTSGAGNEQFF

abundance: -
v_gene: TRBV5-5
j_gene: TRBJ1-5
d_gene: -
CDR3nt: TGTGCCAGCAGCCCCGGTCCCAGACACGACAATCAGCCCCAGCATTTT
CDR3aa: CASSPGPRHDNQPQHF

abundance: -
v_gene: TRBV7-9
j_gene: TRBJ1-2
d_gene: -
CDR3nt: TGTGCCAGCAGCTTACTAGCCGTCCAGGACTATGGCTACACCTTC
CDR3aa: CASSLLAVQDYGYTF

abundance: -
v_gene: TRBV5-6
j_gene: TRBJ1-1
d_gene: TRBD1
CDR3nt: TGTGCCAGCAGCAACAGGGGGCAGACGAACACTGAAGCTTTCTTT
CDR3aa: CASSNRGQTNTEAFF

abundance: -
v_gene: TRBV6-5
j_gene: TRBJ1-6
d_gene: -
CDR3nt: TGTGCCAGCAGTTACGGGGTAGGACTAGGTTCACCCCTCCACTTT
CDR3aa: CASSYGVGLGSPLHF

abundance: -
v_gene: TRBV5-1
j_gene: TRBJ2-2
d_gene: TRBD1
CDR3nt: TGCGCCAGCCAAAACAGGGAGACAGGGTTGAGCACCGGGGAGCTGTTTTTT
CDR3aa: CASQNRETGLSTGELFF

abundance: -
v_gene: TRBV18
j_gene: TRBJ2-7
d_gene: -
CDR3nt: TGTGCCAGCTCACCACAAGGACATACCTACGAGCAGTACTTC
CDR3aa: CASSPQGHTYEQYF

abundance: few
v_gene: TRBV4-1
j_gene: TRBJ2-3
d_gene: -
CDR3nt: TGCGCCAGCAGCCTCCTTCCTATAGATACGCAGTATTTT
CDR3aa: CASSLLPIDTQYF

abundance: -
v_gene: TRBV25-1
j_gene: TRBJ1-1
d_gene: -
CDR3nt: TGTGCCAGCAGTGAATTTTCGACTTATGAAGCTTTCTTT
CDR3aa: CASSEFSTYEAFF

abundance: -
v_gene: TRBV6-5
j_gene: TRBJ2-5
d_gene: TRBD2
CDR3nt: TGTGCCAGCCGACTTGGTTTAGCGGGTCAAGAGACCCAGTACTTC
CDR3aa: CASRLGLAGQETQYF

abundance: -
v_gene: TRBV9
j_gene: TRBJ2-2
d_gene: TRBD1
CDR3nt: TGTGCCAGCAGCGCTGCCGGGACAGCGAACACCGGGGAGCTGTTTTTT
CDR3aa: CASSAAGTANTGELFF

abundance: -
v_gene: TRBV3-1/TRBV3-2
j_gene: TRBJ2-7
d_gene: -
CDR3nt: TGTGCCAGCAGCCAAGATTTCGACGAGCAGTACTTC
CDR3aa: CASSQDFDEQYF

abundance: -
v_gene: TRBV30
j_gene: TRBJ1-1
d_gene: -
CDR3nt: TGTGCCTGGAGTGTTAGCGGGGGGAACACTGAAGCTTTCTTT
CDR3aa: CAWSVSGGNTEAFF

abundance: -
v_gene: TRBV12-5
j_gene: TRBJ1-1
d_gene: -
CDR3nt: TGTGCTAGTGGTCGGAGCCAGGGCCAAGCTTGGGAAGCTTTCTTT
CDR3aa: CASGRSQGQAWEAFF

abundance: -
v_gene: TRBV27
j_gene: TRBJ2-7
d_gene: TRBD1
CDR3nt: TGTGCCAGCGTACCCCAGGGGGCGCCTTCCGAGCAGTACTTC
CDR3aa: CASVPQGAPSEQYF

abundance: -
v_gene: TRBV16
j_gene: TRBJ1-2
d_gene: -
CDR3nt: TGTGCCAGCAGCCGTACGACAGGCAAGAACTATGGCTACACCTTC
CDR3aa: CASSRTTGKNYGYTF

abundance: once
v_gene: TRBV9
j_gene: TRBJ1-2
d_gene: -
CDR3nt: TGTGCCAGCAGCAACGCAATTGAGGGCTACACCTTC
CDR3aa: CASSNAIEGYTF

abundance: -
v_gene: TRBV18
j_gene: TRBJ2-2
d_gene: -
CDR3nt: TGTGCCAGCTCACAGGGGCTCGGGTCCCACGGGGAGCTGTTTTTT
CDR3aa: CASSQGLGSHGELFF

abundance: -
v_gene: TRBV5-8
j_gene: TRBJ1-2
d_gene: -
CDR3nt: TGTGCCAGCACCTTGCTCGGGGGAAGAGGCTACACCTTC
CDR3aa: CASTLLGGRGYTF

abundance: -
v_gene: TRBV7-2
j_gene: TRBJ2-1
d_gene: TRBD2
CDR3nt: TGTGCCAGCAGCTTCCTTTCTAGCGGGGGGGCCTTGTACAATGAGCAGTTCTTC
CDR3aa: CASSFLSSGGALYNEQFF

abundance: -
v_gene: TRBV27
j_gene: TRBJ1-2
d_gene: -
CDR3nt: TGTGCCAGCAGTTCACTGGGCCTCGACAGCCCTAACTATGGCTACACCTTC
CDR3aa: CASSSLGLDSPNYGYTF

abundance: -
v_gene: TRBV11-2
j_gene: TRBJ2-2
d_gene: TRBD1
CDR3nt: TGTGCCAGCAGTTACAGGACAGGGGTTGCCGGGGAGCTGTTTTTT
CDR3aa: CASSYRTGVAGELFF

abundance: -
v_gene: TRBV11-3
j_gene: TRBJ2-7
d_gene: -
CDR3nt: TGTGCCAGCAGCTTAAGCGCAGGGTCCTACGAGCAGTACTTC
CDR3aa: CASSLSAGSYEQYF

abundance: -
v_gene: TRBV12-3/TRBV12-4
j_gene: TRBJ1-5
d_gene: -
CDR3nt: TGTGCCAGCAGTTTCAATCAGGGACAGCCCCAGCATTTT
CDR3aa: CASSFNQGQPQHF

abundance: few
v_gene: TRBV12-5
j_gene: TRBJ1-1
d_gene: -
CDR3nt: TGTGCTAGTGGGATTTTCGGCACTGAAGCTTTCTTT
CDR3aa: CASGIFGTEAFF

abundance: -
v_gene: TRBV6-6
j_gene: TRBJ2-3
d_gene: TRBD1
CDR3nt: TGTGCCAGCTTACAGTTCCGGGACAGAATCACAGATACGCAGTATTTT
CDR3aa: CASLQFRDRITDTQYF

abundance: -
v_gene: TRBV4-3
j_gene: TRBJ1-6
d_gene: TRBD1
CDR3nt: TGCGCCAGCAGCCAAGAGTCCAGGGGGTCTTCACCCCTCCACTTT
CDR3aa: CASSQESRGSSPLHF

abundance: once
v_gene: TRBV4-1
j_gene: TRBJ2-1
d_gene: -
CDR3nt: TGCGCCAGCAGCCAAGAGAGGGCGGCTCTTTACAATGAGCAGTTCTTC
CDR3aa: CASSQERAALYNEQFF

abundance: -
v_gene: TRBV5-1
j_gene: TRBJ1-2
d_gene: TRBD1
CDR3nt: TGCGCCAGCAGCTTGGAGGACAGGGGGCGGAATGGCTACACCTTC
CDR3aa: CASSLEDRGRNGYTF